The rows below give T cell receptor beta chains drawn from one sample of a study of T cell repertoires in cytomegalovirus infection. Antigen specificity for these receptors is unknown. TCRdb independently ran MiXCR on the reads; one entry per CDR3 protein. The sample lists around 300,000 distinct CDR3 sequences, roughly a fifth occurring once. The specimen was cultured PBMCs, collected from culture after CMV antigen stimulation. These receptors were taken from a human donor in good health (CMV status not recorded). Some clones in this sample may be carry-over from other donors' samples. Each CDR3 is given with its conserved first and last residue. Each record gives: V gene, clone size, J gene, D gene, CDR3 DNA, CDR3 protein. A D gene is named only where the DNA matches it firmly. Size values are once, few and many counts, or a class for expanded clones, and some rows have none.

V gene: TRBV10-3
clone size: few
J gene: TRBJ1-1
D gene: -
CDR3 DNA: TGTGCCATCAGGCCCGTGGGGAACACTGAAGCTTTCTTT
CDR3 protein: CAIRPVGNTEAFF

V gene: TRBV6-5
clone size: -
J gene: TRBJ1-2
D gene: -
CDR3 DNA: TGTGCCAGCACCGGGGGACCGAACCGTAACTATGGCTACACCTTC
CDR3 protein: CASTGGPNRNYGYTF

V gene: TRBV2
clone size: many
J gene: TRBJ2-5
D gene: TRBD2
CDR3 DNA: TGTGCCAGCAGTGGGGGACTAGAGGAGACCCAGTACTTC
CDR3 protein: CASSGGLEETQYF

V gene: TRBV4-2
clone size: few
J gene: TRBJ2-3
D gene: TRBD2
CDR3 DNA: TGTGCCAGCAGCCAAGAACGGGTAGCGGGAGGGCCAACAGATACGCAGTATTTT
CDR3 protein: CASSQERVAGGPTDTQYF

V gene: TRBV19
clone size: -
J gene: TRBJ1-2
D gene: -
CDR3 DNA: TGTGCCAGTATCGGCGACAGCTCTAACTATGGCTACACCTTC
CDR3 protein: CASIGDSSNYGYTF

V gene: TRBV7-2
clone size: many
J gene: TRBJ1-2
D gene: -
CDR3 DNA: TGTGCCAGCAGCTTAGCAGGAGGGGAGAGGAACTATGGCTACACCTTC
CDR3 protein: CASSLAGGERNYGYTF

V gene: TRBV6-5
clone size: few
J gene: TRBJ2-1
D gene: TRBD1
CDR3 DNA: TGTGCCAGCAGTTTGCGGGACAGGGGTACCTACAATGAGCAGTTCTTC
CDR3 protein: CASSLRDRGTYNEQFF

V gene: TRBV6-2/TRBV6-3
clone size: many
J gene: TRBJ2-3
D gene: TRBD2
CDR3 DNA: TGTGCCAGCAGCCAGCGGGAGGAAAGCACAGATACGCAGTATTTT
CDR3 protein: CASSQREESTDTQYF

V gene: TRBV15
clone size: -
J gene: TRBJ1-5
D gene: TRBD1
CDR3 DNA: TGTGCCACCAGCAGAGATATTTGGGTAGGGGGCAACGGCAATCAGCCCCAGCATTTT
CDR3 protein: CATSRDIWVGGNGNQPQHF

V gene: TRBV28
clone size: few
J gene: TRBJ2-1
D gene: -
CDR3 DNA: TGTGCCAGCAGTCCTTTCGACACGACGACCTACAATGAGCAGTTCTTC
CDR3 protein: CASSPFDTTTYNEQFF

V gene: TRBV12-3/TRBV12-4
clone size: few
J gene: TRBJ1-5
D gene: -
CDR3 DNA: TGTGCCAACCGGGGGAGGGAGGGGTGTAGCAATCAGCCCCAGCATTTT
CDR3 protein: CANRGREGCSNQPQHF

V gene: TRBV27
clone size: -
J gene: TRBJ1-5
D gene: -
CDR3 DNA: TGTGCCAGCAGTTTTCACAATCAGCCCCAGCATTTT
CDR3 protein: CASSFHNQPQHF

V gene: TRBV5-1
clone size: -
J gene: TRBJ2-1
D gene: TRBD1
CDR3 DNA: TGCGCCAGCAGCGGACAGGGCGACCGAGTCAATGAGCAGTTCTTC
CDR3 protein: CASSGQGDRVNEQFF

V gene: TRBV10-2
clone size: -
J gene: TRBJ1-5
D gene: TRBD1
CDR3 DNA: TGCGCCAGCCGTGATAGGACAGGGGGGGGTCAGCCCCAGCATTTT
CDR3 protein: CASRDRTGGGQPQHF

V gene: TRBV4-1
clone size: many
J gene: TRBJ2-1
D gene: -
CDR3 DNA: TGCGCCAGCGGGGGAGGAGGCTACAATGAGCAGTTCTTC
CDR3 protein: CASGGGGYNEQFF

V gene: TRBV29-1
clone size: -
J gene: TRBJ1-1
D gene: TRBD1
CDR3 DNA: TGCAGCGCAAACAGGGGGAACACTGAAGCTTTCTTT
CDR3 protein: CSANRGNTEAFF

V gene: TRBV7-8
clone size: few
J gene: TRBJ1-5
D gene: -
CDR3 DNA: TGTGCCAGCAGCGAGGGTGATCAGCCCCAGCATTTT
CDR3 protein: CASSEGDQPQHF

V gene: TRBV6-2/TRBV6-3
clone size: few
J gene: TRBJ2-2
D gene: -
CDR3 DNA: TGTGCCAGCAGCGACACCTATTCAAGTGCCGGGGAGCTGTTTTTT
CDR3 protein: CASSDTYSSAGELFF

V gene: TRBV7-8
clone size: many
J gene: TRBJ2-1
D gene: TRBD2
CDR3 DNA: TGTGCCAGCAGCTTAAGCGGGGGCAATGAGCAGTTCTTC
CDR3 protein: CASSLSGGNEQFF

V gene: TRBV7-9
clone size: many
J gene: TRBJ2-3
D gene: TRBD2
CDR3 DNA: TGTGCCAGCAGCGCCTTAGCGGGAGGGAGCACAGATACGCAGTATTTT
CDR3 protein: CASSALAGGSTDTQYF

V gene: TRBV20-1
clone size: -
J gene: TRBJ2-3
D gene: -
CDR3 DNA: TGCAGTGCTAGGAATCCAGGGGGGGAAAGAGATACGCAGTATTTT
CDR3 protein: CSARNPGGERDTQYF

V gene: TRBV7-9
clone size: -
J gene: TRBJ1-4
D gene: TRBD1
CDR3 DNA: TGTGCCAGCAGCTTACAGGGGGATGCTAATGAAAAACTGTTTTTT
CDR3 protein: CASSLQGDANEKLFF

V gene: TRBV24-1
clone size: few
J gene: TRBJ1-1
D gene: -
CDR3 DNA: TGTGCCACCAGAGCCCCGGGACTGGGAAACACTGAAGCTTTCTTT
CDR3 protein: CATRAPGLGNTEAFF

V gene: TRBV7-2
clone size: -
J gene: TRBJ1-2
D gene: TRBD1
CDR3 DNA: TGTGCCAGCAGCCGCAACGACAGGGGGGTTGGCTACACCTTC
CDR3 protein: CASSRNDRGVGYTF

V gene: TRBV28
clone size: few
J gene: TRBJ1-2
D gene: TRBD1
CDR3 DNA: TGTGCCAGCAGTCCGGGGGACAGCCCCTATGGCTACACCTTC
CDR3 protein: CASSPGDSPYGYTF

V gene: TRBV9
clone size: few
J gene: TRBJ1-2
D gene: TRBD1
CDR3 DNA: TGTGCCAGCAGCGCGATGGGGGACAGACGGGATGGCTACACCTTC
CDR3 protein: CASSAMGDRRDGYTF

V gene: TRBV7-2
clone size: many
J gene: TRBJ2-1
D gene: TRBD2
CDR3 DNA: TGTGCCAGCAGCTCACCCAGAGGGACTAGCGGGAGGTATTGGGGTGAGCAGTTCTTC
CDR3 protein: CASSSPRGTSGRYWGEQFF

V gene: TRBV29-1
clone size: -
J gene: TRBJ2-3
D gene: -
CDR3 DNA: TGCAGCGTGCCGGGGACACACTTCACAGATACGCAGTATTTT
CDR3 protein: CSVPGTHFTDTQYF

V gene: TRBV5-1
clone size: -
J gene: TRBJ2-3
D gene: -
CDR3 DNA: TGCGCCAGCAGCCTCGACGGTCCTAGGAGCACAGATACGCAGTATTTT
CDR3 protein: CASSLDGPRSTDTQYF

V gene: TRBV12-3/TRBV12-4
clone size: -
J gene: TRBJ1-1
D gene: -
CDR3 DNA: TGTGCCAGCGTACAGACCTTGAACACTGAAGCTTTCTTT
CDR3 protein: CASVQTLNTEAFF

V gene: TRBV12-3/TRBV12-4
clone size: few
J gene: TRBJ2-3
D gene: -
CDR3 DNA: TGTGCCAGCACCGCCCGCATGGGCCGCCGTGCTAGCACAGATACGCAGTATTTT
CDR3 protein: CASTARMGRRASTDTQYF